This T cell receptor delta chain is from a study of gamma-delta T cells after stem cell transplantation. This clone was observed a handful of times. The V gene's germline CDR1 is TSWWSYY and CDR2 QGS. This CDR3 comprises 19 residues. With 3 bases clipped from V and 4 bases from J, the junction kept 19 bases outside the gene matches. TCRdb re-identified clones in the RT-PCR reads via CATT. The table includes approximately 4,500 delta-chain clones, 15% to 20% detected once. The J gene is TRDJ1, the V gene TRDV1, with TRDD2 matching 8 bases. This clonotype originated in a human donor. It is not recorded whose cells these are; they may come from a transplant donor. Sequencing used gamma-delta T cells. The CDR3 spells CALGDHLPTGTPNVDKLIF. The CDR3 DNA reads as TGTGCTCTTGGGGACCATCTTCCTACTGGTACTCCCAACGTCGATAAACTCATCTTT.